The rows below give T cell receptor beta chains drawn from one sample of a study of spatial heterogeneity in lung cancer. MiXCR was run by TCRdb on the 5' RACE reads, yielding one entry per CDR3 protein. Of 45,000 to 55,000 distinct CDR3 sequences in the sample, 12% are singletons; the top ten hold 30% to 40%. The sample in question was PBMCs, obtained at follow-up. The source is a male donor with early-stage non-small cell lung cancer. CDR3s include the opening cysteine and the closing phenylalanine or tryptophan. The order of the fields is CDR3 DNA, CDR3 protein, J gene, V gene, D gene, clone size. The D gene is left open where the match is weak. Clone size is stated in some rows and not others, as once, few, many or a class when expanded.

CDR3nt: TGCGCCAGCAGCTTGCGCCTGGGACAGGGCACTGAAGCTTTCTTT
CDR3aa: CASSLRLGQGTEAFF
j_gene: TRBJ1-1
v_gene: TRBV5-1
d_gene: TRBD1
abundance: many

CDR3nt: TGCGCCAGCAGCTCCGGGGAAGGGCATCAGCCCCAGCATTTT
CDR3aa: CASSSGEGHQPQHF
j_gene: TRBJ1-5
v_gene: TRBV5-1
d_gene: -
abundance: many

CDR3nt: TGTGCCAGCAGCTTAGCGGGCAGTTACAATGAGCAGTTCTTC
CDR3aa: CASSLAGSYNEQFF
j_gene: TRBJ2-1
v_gene: TRBV7-9
d_gene: -
abundance: -

CDR3nt: TGTGCCAGCAGTTCCGAGACAGCTTCAGATACGCAGTATTTT
CDR3aa: CASSSETASDTQYF
j_gene: TRBJ2-3
v_gene: TRBV27
d_gene: -
abundance: few

CDR3nt: TGTGCCAGCAGTTTCTCGCAGCTATACGAGCAGTACTTC
CDR3aa: CASSFSQLYEQYF
j_gene: TRBJ2-7
v_gene: TRBV12-3/TRBV12-4
d_gene: -
abundance: -

CDR3nt: TGTGCCAGCAGTTCCGCGGACACAGATACGCAGTATTTT
CDR3aa: CASSSADTDTQYF
j_gene: TRBJ2-3
v_gene: TRBV27
d_gene: -
abundance: many

CDR3nt: TGTGCCAGCGGGGGCGTGAATGGGGCCAACGTCCTGACTTTC
CDR3aa: CASGGVNGANVLTF
j_gene: TRBJ2-6
v_gene: TRBV6-2/TRBV6-3
d_gene: -
abundance: -

CDR3nt: TGTGCCAGCAAACCCACCTGGAACACTGAAGCTTTCTTT
CDR3aa: CASKPTWNTEAFF
j_gene: TRBJ1-1
v_gene: TRBV27
d_gene: -
abundance: many

CDR3nt: TGCAGTGTAGGTGATAGCGGGACCGAGACCCAGTACTTC
CDR3aa: CSVGDSGTETQYF
j_gene: TRBJ2-5
v_gene: TRBV20-1
d_gene: TRBD2
abundance: many

CDR3nt: TGCAGTGCTGACCGAATAGCGGGGGGCTACAATGAGCAGTTCTTC
CDR3aa: CSADRIAGGYNEQFF
j_gene: TRBJ2-1
v_gene: TRBV20-1
d_gene: TRBD2
abundance: few

CDR3nt: TGTGCCAGCTCACCAATGATCATTGCAGGGGCAGGAAACATTCAGTACTTC
CDR3aa: CASSPMIIAGAGNIQYF
j_gene: TRBJ2-4
v_gene: TRBV18
d_gene: -
abundance: -

CDR3nt: TGTGCCAGCTCACCAGGCGTACCTCTCAGGGGGGACGAGCAGTACTTC
CDR3aa: CASSPGVPLRGDEQYF
j_gene: TRBJ2-7
v_gene: TRBV18
d_gene: -
abundance: few

CDR3nt: TGCAGCGTTGTAGAGGGTTACTCTGGAAACACCATATATTTT
CDR3aa: CSVVEGYSGNTIYF
j_gene: TRBJ1-3
v_gene: TRBV29-1
d_gene: -
abundance: medium-sized

CDR3nt: TGTGCCAGCAGCTTACAGGGGGCTCGGACTGAAGCTTTCTTT
CDR3aa: CASSLQGARTEAFF
j_gene: TRBJ1-1
v_gene: TRBV7-2
d_gene: TRBD1
abundance: many

CDR3nt: TGTGCCAGTGAGCCCGGCCCCATCGAGGGGGCCAAAGATGGCTACACCTTC
CDR3aa: CASEPGPIEGAKDGYTF
j_gene: TRBJ1-2
v_gene: TRBV19
d_gene: TRBD1
abundance: few

CDR3nt: TGCGCCAGCAGCTTGGGGGGCAGCTCCTATAATTCACCCCTCCACTTT
CDR3aa: CASSLGGSSYNSPLHF
j_gene: TRBJ1-6
v_gene: TRBV5-1
d_gene: -
abundance: -

CDR3nt: TGTGCCTGGAGTCCCTCAGGGGACTATGGCTACACCTTC
CDR3aa: CAWSPSGDYGYTF
j_gene: TRBJ1-2
v_gene: TRBV30
d_gene: -
abundance: -

CDR3nt: TGTGCCAGCATCCCGACCAGGGGTAGCGGGAGCGGTTACGAGCAGTACTTC
CDR3aa: CASIPTRGSGSGYEQYF
j_gene: TRBJ2-7
v_gene: TRBV7-9
d_gene: TRBD2
abundance: many

CDR3nt: TGTGCCAGCAGCTCGGCGAGAGGCGCAGAGACCCAGTACTTC
CDR3aa: CASSSARGAETQYF
j_gene: TRBJ2-5
v_gene: TRBV7-1
d_gene: -
abundance: -

CDR3nt: TGTGCCAGCAGCTTGGAGGAGGGCAGGACTGAAGCTTTCTTT
CDR3aa: CASSLEEGRTEAFF
j_gene: TRBJ1-1
v_gene: TRBV5-5
d_gene: -
abundance: many

CDR3nt: TGTGCCAGCAGTGACCCGGGCCAAGGCCGGGAAAAACTGTTTTTT
CDR3aa: CASSDPGQGREKLFF
j_gene: TRBJ1-4
v_gene: TRBV6-1
d_gene: -
abundance: few

CDR3nt: TGTGCCAGCAGCTTAATGGGACTAGCGGGAGGAGCGGGCACAGATACGCAGTATTTT
CDR3aa: CASSLMGLAGGAGTDTQYF
j_gene: TRBJ2-3
v_gene: TRBV7-2
d_gene: TRBD2
abundance: few

CDR3nt: TGTGCCAGCAGTCCGACGCAGGCCTTCGAGGGAAACACCATATATTTT
CDR3aa: CASSPTQAFEGNTIYF
j_gene: TRBJ1-3
v_gene: TRBV12-3/TRBV12-4
d_gene: -
abundance: many

CDR3nt: TGTGCCACCTCTCCGGCAATTGGGGCCAACGTCCTGACTTTC
CDR3aa: CATSPAIGANVLTF
j_gene: TRBJ2-6
v_gene: TRBV24-1
d_gene: -
abundance: many

CDR3nt: TGCGCCAGCAGCTTGGAAAATGAGTCCGGGATAGATACGCAGTATTTT
CDR3aa: CASSLENESGIDTQYF
j_gene: TRBJ2-3
v_gene: TRBV5-1
d_gene: -
abundance: -

CDR3nt: TGCAGCGTTGGAGAGTCCAAAAACATTCAGTACTTC
CDR3aa: CSVGESKNIQYF
j_gene: TRBJ2-4
v_gene: TRBV29-1
d_gene: -
abundance: -

CDR3nt: TGTGCCAGCAGCGCGGACAGGGTTAAAAACATTCAGTACTTC
CDR3aa: CASSADRVKNIQYF
j_gene: TRBJ2-4
v_gene: TRBV5-4
d_gene: TRBD1
abundance: many

CDR3nt: TGTGCCAGCAGTCACACGGGACTCGAAAAACTGTTTTTT
CDR3aa: CASSHTGLEKLFF
j_gene: TRBJ1-4
v_gene: TRBV28
d_gene: -
abundance: many

CDR3nt: TGTGCCAGCAGCCGCGGACACCCTAGCACAGATACGCAGTATTTT
CDR3aa: CASSRGHPSTDTQYF
j_gene: TRBJ2-3
v_gene: TRBV3-1
d_gene: -
abundance: -

CDR3nt: TGTGCCAGCAGCGGCGGACTAGCGGGGGGCGTAGATACGCAGTATTTT
CDR3aa: CASSGGLAGGVDTQYF
j_gene: TRBJ2-3
v_gene: TRBV5-4
d_gene: TRBD2
abundance: few

CDR3nt: TGTGCCAGCAGCTTAGACGGGGTTAACTATGGCTACACCTTC
CDR3aa: CASSLDGVNYGYTF
j_gene: TRBJ1-2
v_gene: TRBV7-2
d_gene: -
abundance: -

CDR3nt: TGTGCCAGCAAGGGGTCCGGAGAGACCCAGTACTTC
CDR3aa: CASKGSGETQYF
j_gene: TRBJ2-5
v_gene: TRBV9
d_gene: -
abundance: many

CDR3nt: TGTGCCAGCAGCTTAGAATCCTGGGGCGAGCAGTACTTC
CDR3aa: CASSLESWGEQYF
j_gene: TRBJ2-7
v_gene: TRBV11-2
d_gene: -
abundance: few

CDR3nt: TGTGCCAGCAGCCCTGGACTAGCAGGCATTCAGTACTTC
CDR3aa: CASSPGLAGIQYF
j_gene: TRBJ2-4
v_gene: TRBV11-3
d_gene: TRBD2
abundance: -

CDR3nt: TGTGCCAGCAGCCAAGGCGCGGGAGAGGCTTGGGATACGCAGTATTTT
CDR3aa: CASSQGAGEAWDTQYF
j_gene: TRBJ2-3
v_gene: TRBV3-1
d_gene: TRBD2
abundance: -

CDR3nt: TGTGCCAGCAGCTTTTGGGGACAGCCTCACACCGGGGAGCTGTTTTTT
CDR3aa: CASSFWGQPHTGELFF
j_gene: TRBJ2-2
v_gene: TRBV11-1
d_gene: TRBD1
abundance: many

CDR3nt: TGTGCCAGCTCTCCTGGACAGGTACAAGAGACCCAGTACTTC
CDR3aa: CASSPGQVQETQYF
j_gene: TRBJ2-5
v_gene: TRBV18
d_gene: TRBD1
abundance: -

CDR3nt: TGTGCCAGCAGCCGACGACTAGCGGACAATGAGCAGTTCTTC
CDR3aa: CASSRRLADNEQFF
j_gene: TRBJ2-1
v_gene: TRBV7-8
d_gene: TRBD2
abundance: many

CDR3nt: TGTGCCAGCAGCGGGACAGGGAGGGAGGAGCTGTTTTTT
CDR3aa: CASSGTGREELFF
j_gene: TRBJ2-2
v_gene: TRBV3-1
d_gene: TRBD1
abundance: -

CDR3nt: TGTTCCAGCAGCTTCCGGGACAGGGGGACTGAAGCTTTCTTT
CDR3aa: CSSSFRDRGTEAFF
j_gene: TRBJ1-1
v_gene: TRBV7-3
d_gene: TRBD1
abundance: few

CDR3nt: TGTGCCAGCAGCCTAAGAGCCGCCGGGACTCTAAACACCGGGGAGCTGTTTTTT
CDR3aa: CASSLRAAGTLNTGELFF
j_gene: TRBJ2-2
v_gene: TRBV7-6
d_gene: -
abundance: many

CDR3nt: TGTGCCAGCAGCTTAGGGACTAACACTGAAGCTTTCTTT
CDR3aa: CASSLGTNTEAFF
j_gene: TRBJ1-1
v_gene: TRBV7-9
d_gene: -
abundance: many